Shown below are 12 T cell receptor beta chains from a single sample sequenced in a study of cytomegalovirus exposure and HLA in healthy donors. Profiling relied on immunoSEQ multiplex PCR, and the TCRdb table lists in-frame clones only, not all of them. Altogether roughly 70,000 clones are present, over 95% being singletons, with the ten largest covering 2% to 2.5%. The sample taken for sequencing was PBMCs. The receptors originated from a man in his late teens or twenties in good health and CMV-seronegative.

CDR3: CASSFTGGDSYTF. The CDR3 DNA sequence: TGTGCCAGCAGCTTTACAGGGGGCGATAGCTACACCTTC. The V and J genes are TRBV5-4 and TRBJ1-2, with 9 nucleotides matching TRBD1. V lost 2 bases to trimming and J lost 9 bases; unmatched junction nucleotides: 5. The germline V gene encodes CDR1 SGHNT and CDR2 YYREEE (reference sequence). The CDR3 consists of 13 residues.

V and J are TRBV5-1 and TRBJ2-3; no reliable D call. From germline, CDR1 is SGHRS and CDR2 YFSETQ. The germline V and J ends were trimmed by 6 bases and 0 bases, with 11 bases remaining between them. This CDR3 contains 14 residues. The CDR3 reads CASTLGGSTDTQYF. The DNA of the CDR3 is TGCGCCAGCACCCTCGGCGGAAGCACAGATACGCAGTATTTT.

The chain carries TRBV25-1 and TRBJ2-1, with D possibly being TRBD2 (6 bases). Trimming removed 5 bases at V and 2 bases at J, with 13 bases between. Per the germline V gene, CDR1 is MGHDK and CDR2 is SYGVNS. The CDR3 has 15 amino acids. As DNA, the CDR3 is TGTGCCAGCAGTCCCCTGGCGGGGCCCTACAATGAGCAGTTCTTC. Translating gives CASSPLAGPYNEQFF.

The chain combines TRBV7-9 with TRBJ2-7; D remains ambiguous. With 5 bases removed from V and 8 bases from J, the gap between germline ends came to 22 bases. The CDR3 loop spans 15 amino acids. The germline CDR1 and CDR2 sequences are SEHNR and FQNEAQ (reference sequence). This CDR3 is CASSAVVGARYQQYF. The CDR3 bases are TGTGCCAGCAGCGCAGTTGTAGGAGCCCGATACCAGCAGTACTTC. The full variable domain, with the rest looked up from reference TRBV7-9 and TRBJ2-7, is DTGVSQNPRHKITKRGQNVTFRCDPISEHNRLYWYRQTLGQGPEFLTYFQNEAQLEKSRLLSDRFSAERPKGSFSTLEIQRTEQGDSAMYLCASSAVVGARYQQYFGPGTRLTVT.

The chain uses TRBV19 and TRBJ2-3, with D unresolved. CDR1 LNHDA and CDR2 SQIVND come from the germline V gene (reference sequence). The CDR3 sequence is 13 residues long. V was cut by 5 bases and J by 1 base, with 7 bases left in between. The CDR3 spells CASSVRGTDTQYF. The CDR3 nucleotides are TGTGCCAGTAGTGTACGGGGCACAGATACGCAGTATTTT.

In DNA form, the CDR3 reads TGTGCCAGCAGCCCTAGCGGGTACTCTGGAAACACCATATATTTT. Protein: CASSPSGYSGNTIYF. The chain combines TRBV7-2 with TRBJ1-3, with D uncertain. Germline CDR1 and CDR2: SGHTA and FQGNSA. The CDR3 runs to 15 residues. The V gene lost 5 bases and the J gene lost 0 bases, with 11 bases spanning the gap.

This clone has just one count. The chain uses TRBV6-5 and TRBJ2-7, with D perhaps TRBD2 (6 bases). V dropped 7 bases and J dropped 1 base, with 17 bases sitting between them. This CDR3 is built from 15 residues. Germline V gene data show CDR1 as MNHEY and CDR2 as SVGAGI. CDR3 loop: CASTTDPGLSYEQYF. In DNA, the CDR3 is TGTGCCAGCACCACCGACCCGGGACTTTCCTACGAGCAGTACTTC.

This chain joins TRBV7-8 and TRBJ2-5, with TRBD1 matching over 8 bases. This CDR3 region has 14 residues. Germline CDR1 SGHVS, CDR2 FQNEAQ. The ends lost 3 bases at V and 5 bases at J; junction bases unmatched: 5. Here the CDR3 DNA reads TGTGCCAGCAGCTTCCGGACAGGGAGTGAGACCCAGTACTTC. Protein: CASSFRTGSETQYF.

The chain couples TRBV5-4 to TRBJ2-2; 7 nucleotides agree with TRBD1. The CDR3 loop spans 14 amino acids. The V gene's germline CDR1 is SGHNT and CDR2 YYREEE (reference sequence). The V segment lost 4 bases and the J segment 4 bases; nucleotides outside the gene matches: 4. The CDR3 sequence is CASSLGQLTGELFF. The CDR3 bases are TGTGCCAGCAGCCTGGGACAGCTCACCGGGGAGCTGTTTTTT.

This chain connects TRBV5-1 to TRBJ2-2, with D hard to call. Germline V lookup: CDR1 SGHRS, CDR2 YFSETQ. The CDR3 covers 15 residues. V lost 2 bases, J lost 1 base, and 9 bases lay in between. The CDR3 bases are TGCGCCAGCAGCTTAGGAGACCAGAACACCGGGGAGCTGTTTTTT. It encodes CASSLGDQNTGELFF.

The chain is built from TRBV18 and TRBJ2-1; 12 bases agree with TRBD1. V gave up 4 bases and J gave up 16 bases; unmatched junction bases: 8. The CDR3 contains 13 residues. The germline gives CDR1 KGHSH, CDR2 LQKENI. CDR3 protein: CASSLARDRGPFF. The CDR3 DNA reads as TGTGCCAGCTCACTTGCCCGGGACAGGGGGCCCTTCTTC.

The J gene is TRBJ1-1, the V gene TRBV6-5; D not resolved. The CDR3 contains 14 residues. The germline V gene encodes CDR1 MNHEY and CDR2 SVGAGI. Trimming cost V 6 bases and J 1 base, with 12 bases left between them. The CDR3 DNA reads TGTGCCAGCAGCCTACGGCGGGGGAACACTGAAGCTTTCTTT. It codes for CASSLRRGNTEAFF.